The rows below give T cell receptor beta chains drawn from one sample of a study of blood T cell repertoires in COVID-19. Data came from immunoSEQ multiplex PCR; TCRdb stores just in-frame clones and leaves some out. Counted here are about 250,000 clones, 75% to 90% occurring once; the ten biggest clones make up roughly 4.8%. What was sequenced was peripheral blood. The receptors here all came from a woman between 40 and 55 years old who had recovered from COVID-19. The CDR3 runs from the conserved cysteine through the conserved F or W. A D gene is named only where the DNA matches it firmly. Some rows mark clone size as missing; the rest say once, few, many or name a class of expanded clone.

V gene,D gene,J gene,clone size,CDR3 protein,CDR3 DNA
TRBV4-1,NA,TRBJ2-5,NA,CASSQTGLLSETQYF,TGCGCCAGCAGCCAAACGGGACTTTTAAGTGAGACCCAGTACTTC
TRBV6-5,TRBD1,TRBJ2-1,NA,CAGGDRLSSYNEQFF,TGTGCCGGCGGGGACAGGTTGAGCTCCTACAATGAGCAGTTCTTC
TRBV27,TRBD1,TRBJ1-5,NA,CASSLLGEQGRGQPQHF,TGTGCCAGCAGTTTATTGGGGGAACAGGGGCGAGGTCAGCCCCAGCATTTT
TRBV10-3,TRBD2,TRBJ2-7,NA,CAISLSGGPAYEQYF,TGTGCCATCAGCCTAAGCGGGGGGCCCGCCTACGAGCAGTACTTC
TRBV5-1,NA,TRBJ2-1,NA,CASSTLSGEQFF,TGCGCCAGCAGCACCCTTAGCGGTGAGCAGTTCTTC
TRBV28,TRBD1,TRBJ2-1,NA,CASSYPGQFGEQFF,TGTGCCAGCAGTTACCCGGGACAGTTCGGCGAGCAGTTCTTC
TRBV18,TRBD1,TRBJ2-5,NA,CASSLAGTGGETQYF,TGTGCCAGCTCACTTGCCGGGACAGGGGGTGAGACCCAGTACTTC
TRBV6-5,NA,TRBJ2-2,NA,CASALEGDGTGELFF,TGTGCCAGCGCCCTCGAGGGCGACGGCACCGGGGAGCTGTTTTTT
TRBV19,NA,TRBJ1-2,NA,CAAKRGNYGYTF,TGTGCCGCCAAAAGGGGTAACTATGGCTACACCTTC
TRBV15,TRBD2,TRBJ2-3,NA,CATSGPRGGGDTQYF,TGTGCCACCAGCGGTCCTCGGGGGGGAGGTGATACGCAGTATTTT
TRBV12-3/TRBV12-4,NA,TRBJ1-5,NA,CASSSNRHQPQHF,TGTGCCAGCAGCTCAAACAGGCATCAGCCCCAGCATTTT
TRBV28,NA,TRBJ2-5,NA,CASSLPPTGTQYF,TGTGCCAGCAGTTTACCCCCGACGGGGACCCAGTACTTC
TRBV3-1/TRBV3-2,NA,TRBJ2-5,NA,CASSQSPGGFETQYF,TGTGCCAGCAGCCAAAGTCCCGGAGGGTTTGAGACCCAGTACTTC
TRBV11-2,NA,TRBJ2-1,NA,CASSFGRGSYNEQFF,TGTGCCAGCAGTTTCGGCCGAGGCTCCTACAATGAGCAGTTCTTC
TRBV7-2,NA,TRBJ2-1,few,CASSLSRWDEQFF,TGTGCCAGCAGCTTATCTAGATGGGATGAGCAGTTCTTC
TRBV19,TRBD1,TRBJ1-4,few,CASSRRTGAGEKLFF,TGTGCCAGTAGCCGCCGGACAGGGGCGGGTGAAAAACTGTTTTTT
TRBV5-3,TRBD1,TRBJ1-2,NA,CARSPGQGLSYTF,TGTGCCAGAAGTCCGGGACAGGGTCTGAGCTACACCTTC
TRBV5-4,NA,TRBJ2-2,NA,CASSFKTGTGELFF,TGTGCCAGCAGCTTCAAAACGGGCACCGGGGAGCTGTTTTTT
TRBV11-2,TRBD1,TRBJ1-1,NA,CASSSGQGAPAFF,TGTGCCAGCAGCTCCGGACAGGGGGCGCCCGCTTTCTTT
TRBV7-2,NA,TRBJ1-2,NA,CASSSTNRALYGYTF,TGCGCCAGCAGCTCAACGAACAGGGCCCTCTATGGCTACACCTTC
TRBV5-6,NA,TRBJ2-1,NA,CASSSGDEQFF,TGTGCCAGCAGCTCAGGGGACGAGCAGTTCTTC
TRBV11-3,TRBD2,TRBJ2-1,NA,CASSYGLAGPTGNEQFF,TGTGCCAGCAGCTATGGACTAGCGGGACCCACGGGGAATGAGCAGTTCTTC
TRBV19,NA,TRBJ1-3,NA,CASSRQGNTIYF,TGTGCCAGTAGTAGACAGGGAAACACCATATATTTT
TRBV6-2/TRBV6-3,TRBD2,TRBJ2-1,NA,CASSYPTLAGETFSEQFF,TGTGCCAGCAGTTACCCCACACTAGCGGGAGAAACTTTTAGTGAGCAGTTCTTC
TRBV6-5,NA,TRBJ1-2,NA,CASSYLGRGYTF,TGTGCCAGCAGTTACTTGGGGCGCGGCTACACCTTC
TRBV27,TRBD2,TRBJ2-1,NA,CASSPGLAAYNEQFF,TGTGCCAGCAGCCCCGGCCTAGCGGCCTACAATGAGCAGTTCTTC